This TCR beta chain was recovered during a study of blood T cells in healthy people across ages. General study points: Investigators treated diversity estimates from one million T cells as underestimates.

To note about this clonotype: Its cognate antigen is unknown.

Through a sample-barcoded 5' primer and a J-beta primer mix, a second PCR was run for about 6 to 11 cycles. Each cDNA molecule carried a tag from a template-switch adaptor that contained 12 random nucleotides. TCRdb fed the 5' RACE reads into MiXCR, producing one record per CDR3 protein. This table has approximately 770,000 distinct CDR3 sequences, 58% appearing once. The CDR3 is made up of 17 amino acids. Trimming removed 2 bases from V and 7 bases from J; junction bases left unmatched: 14. The sequencing sample was made of blood. The gene calls are TRBV12-3 or TRBV12-4 and TRBJ1-5; TRBD1 agrees at 7 bases. The TCR comes from a man aged 30 to 45 in good health. The CDR3 reads CASSLRDSPVKHQPQHF. The CDR3 DNA sequence: TGTGCCAGCAGTTTACGGGACAGCCCAGTAAAGCACCAGCCCCAGCATTTT.